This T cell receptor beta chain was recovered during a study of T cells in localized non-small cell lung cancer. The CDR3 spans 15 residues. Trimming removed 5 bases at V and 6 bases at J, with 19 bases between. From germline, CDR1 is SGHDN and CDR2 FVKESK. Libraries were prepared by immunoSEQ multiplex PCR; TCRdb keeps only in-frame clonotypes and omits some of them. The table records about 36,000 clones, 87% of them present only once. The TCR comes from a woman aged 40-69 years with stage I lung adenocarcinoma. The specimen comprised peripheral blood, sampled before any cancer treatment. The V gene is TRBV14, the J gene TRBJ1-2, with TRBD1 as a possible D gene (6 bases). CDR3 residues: CASSSTTGRFDGYTF. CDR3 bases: TGTGCCAGCAGCTCGACGACAGGTCGTTTTGATGGCTACACCTTC.